These T cell receptor beta chains were read from a single sample in a study of prognosis after radiotherapy for stage I lung cancer. TCRdb reprocessed the multiplex PCR reads via MiXCR and lists one record per CDR3 protein. Counted here are around 14,000 distinct CDR3 sequences, around 33% occurring once; the ten biggest clones make up 41%. Sequenced here: PBMCs, sampled before or after stereotactic body radiation therapy (not recorded which). The origin of the receptors is a donor aged 50 or older with non-small cell lung cancer. Both conserved end residues are part of each CDR3.

j_call v_call cdr3_aa
TRBJ2-7 TRBV11-2 CASSLVSSGATYEQYF
TRBJ1-2 TRBV7-9 CASSPFGDDAGYGYTF
TRBJ1-1 TRBV20-1 CSPTRRGTRGTFF
TRBJ1-6 TRBV12-3/TRBV12-4 CASSRQVLDSSLHF
TRBJ2-1 TRBV2 CASSRTGETSGRAVNEQFF
TRBJ1-2 TRBV9 CASSVVPGANYGYTF
TRBJ2-3 TRBV6-1 CVSSRKAGPSTDTQYF
TRBJ1-1 TRBV20-1 CSVGTAPGASEAFF
TRBJ2-7 TRBV6-4 CASRRGPGSYEQYF
TRBJ2-7 TRBV30 CAWSRGNLKEQYF
TRBJ2-1 TRBV28 CASSLFAGHGQFF
TRBJ1-3 TRBV20-1 CSVQTGMSGNTINF
TRBJ1-3 TRBV5-1 CASSTGKNSGNTIYF
TRBJ1-2 TRBV12-3/TRBV12-4 CASSPADRGHYGYTF
TRBJ1-5 TRBV7-8 CARSLGQGHSNQPQRF
TRBJ1-6 TRBV18 CASSPPGQGTSPLHF
TRBJ2-1 TRBV6-1 CASSARTSGSNEQFF
TRBJ1-2 TRBV20-1 CSATGTPRPVNYGYTF